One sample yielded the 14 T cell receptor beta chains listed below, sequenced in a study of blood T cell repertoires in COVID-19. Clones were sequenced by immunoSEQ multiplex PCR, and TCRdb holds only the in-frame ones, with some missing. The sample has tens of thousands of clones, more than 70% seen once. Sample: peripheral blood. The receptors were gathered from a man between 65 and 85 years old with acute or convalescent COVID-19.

The DNA of the CDR3 is TGTGCCAGCAGCCCAGCGGGGAGCTCCTACAATGAGCAGTTCTTC. This codes for CASSPAGSSYNEQFF. J is TRBJ2-1 and V is TRBV6-4; 7 nucleotides align to TRBD2. This CDR3 is built from 15 residues. The V and J ends lost 6 bases and 0 bases, in that order; junction bases with no gene match: 5. From germline, CDR1 is MRHNA and CDR2 SNTAGT.

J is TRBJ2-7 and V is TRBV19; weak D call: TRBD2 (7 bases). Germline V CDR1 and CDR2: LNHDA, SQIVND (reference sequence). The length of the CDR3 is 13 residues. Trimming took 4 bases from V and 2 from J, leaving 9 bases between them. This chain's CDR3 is CASSTGGPYEQYF. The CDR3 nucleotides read TGTGCCAGTAGTACGGGGGGCCCCTACGAGCAGTACTTC.

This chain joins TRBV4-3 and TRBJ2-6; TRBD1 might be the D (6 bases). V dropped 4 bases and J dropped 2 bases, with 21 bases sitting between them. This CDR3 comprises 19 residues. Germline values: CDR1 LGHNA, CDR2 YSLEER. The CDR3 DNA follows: TGCGCCAGCAGCCGACATACCGGGACAACCCTAACTGGGGCCAACGTCCTGACTTTC. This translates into CASSRHTGTTLTGANVLTF.

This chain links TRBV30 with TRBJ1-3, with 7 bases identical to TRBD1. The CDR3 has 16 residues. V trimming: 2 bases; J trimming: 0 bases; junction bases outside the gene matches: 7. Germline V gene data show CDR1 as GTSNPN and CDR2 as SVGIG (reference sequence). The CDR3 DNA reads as TGTGCCTGGAGTCTCCTCGGGACAGCCTCTGGAAACACCATATATTTT. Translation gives CAWSLLGTASGNTIYF.

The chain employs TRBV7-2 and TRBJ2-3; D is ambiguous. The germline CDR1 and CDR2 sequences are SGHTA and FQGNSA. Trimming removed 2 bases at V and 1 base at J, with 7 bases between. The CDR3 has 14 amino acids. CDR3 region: CASSLSPGTDTQYF. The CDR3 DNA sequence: TGTGCCAGCAGCTTAAGTCCAGGCACAGATACGCAGTATTTT. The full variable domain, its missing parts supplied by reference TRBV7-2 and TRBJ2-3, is GAGVSQSPSNKVTEKGKDVELRCDPISGHTALYWYRQSLGQGLEFLIYFQGNSAPDKSGLPSDRFSAERTGGSVSTLTIQRTQQEDSAVYLCASSLSPGTDTQYFGPGTRLTVL.

CDR3 residues: CASRAWQGAYEQYF. CDR3 bases: TGTGCCAGCCGGGCGTGGCAGGGGGCCTACGAGCAGTACTTC. The chain couples TRBV19 to TRBJ2-7; 7 bases fit TRBD1. CDR3 length equals 14 residues. V shed 9 bases, J shed 2 bases, and the junction held 10 bases outside the gene matches. Germline-derived CDR1 and CDR2 are LNHDA and SQIVND (reference sequence).

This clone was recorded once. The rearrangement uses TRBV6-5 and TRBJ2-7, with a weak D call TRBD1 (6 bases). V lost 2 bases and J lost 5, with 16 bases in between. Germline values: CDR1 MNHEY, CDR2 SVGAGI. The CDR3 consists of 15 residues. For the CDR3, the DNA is TGTGCCAGCAGTTACAAGCCTACAGGGACCAACGAGCAGTACTTC. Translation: CASSYKPTGTNEQYF.

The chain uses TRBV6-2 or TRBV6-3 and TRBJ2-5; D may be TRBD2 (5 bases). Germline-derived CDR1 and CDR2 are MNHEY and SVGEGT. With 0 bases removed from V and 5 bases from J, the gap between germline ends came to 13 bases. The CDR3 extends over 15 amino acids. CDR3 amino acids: CASSYSPSGGETQYF. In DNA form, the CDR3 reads TGTGCCAGCAGTTACTCCCCAAGCGGTGGGGAGACCCAGTACTTC.

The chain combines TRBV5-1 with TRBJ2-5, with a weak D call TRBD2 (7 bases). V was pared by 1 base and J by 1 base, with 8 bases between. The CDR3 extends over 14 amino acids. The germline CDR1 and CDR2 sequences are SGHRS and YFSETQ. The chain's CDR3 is CASSLRGGQETQYF. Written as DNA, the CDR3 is TGCGCCAGCAGCTTGAGGGGGGGCCAAGAGACCCAGTACTTC.

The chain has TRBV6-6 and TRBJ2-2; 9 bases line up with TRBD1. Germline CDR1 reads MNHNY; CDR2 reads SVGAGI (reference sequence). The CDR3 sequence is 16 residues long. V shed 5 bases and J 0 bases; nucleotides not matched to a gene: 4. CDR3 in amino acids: CASSPRQGANTGELFF. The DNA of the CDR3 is TGTGCCAGCAGTCCCCGACAGGGGGCGAACACCGGGGAGCTGTTTTTT.

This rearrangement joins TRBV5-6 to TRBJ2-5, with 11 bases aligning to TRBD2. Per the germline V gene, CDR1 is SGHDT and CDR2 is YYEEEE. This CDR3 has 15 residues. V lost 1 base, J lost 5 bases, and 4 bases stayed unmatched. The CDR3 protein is CASSLLAGGKETQYF. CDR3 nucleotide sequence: TGTGCCAGCAGCTTGTTAGCGGGGGGGAAGGAGACCCAGTACTTC. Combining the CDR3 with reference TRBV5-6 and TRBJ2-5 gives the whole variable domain DAGVTQSPTHLIKTRGQQVTLRCSPKSGHDTVSWYQQALGQGPQFIFQYYEEEERQRGNFPDRFSGHQFPNYSSELNVNALLLGDSALYLCASSLLAGGKETQYFGPGTRLLVL.

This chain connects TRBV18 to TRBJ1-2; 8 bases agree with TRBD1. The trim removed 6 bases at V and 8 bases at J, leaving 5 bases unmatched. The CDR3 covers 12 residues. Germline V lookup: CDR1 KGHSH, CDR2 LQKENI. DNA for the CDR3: TGTGCCAGCTCCGACAGGGGAGAGGGCTACACCTTC. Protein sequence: CASSDRGEGYTF.

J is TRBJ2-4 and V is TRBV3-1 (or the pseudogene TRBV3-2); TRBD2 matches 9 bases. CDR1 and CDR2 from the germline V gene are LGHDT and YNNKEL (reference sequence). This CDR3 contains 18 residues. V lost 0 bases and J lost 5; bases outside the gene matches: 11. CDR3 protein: CASSQDQASGVTENIQYF. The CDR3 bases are TGTGCCAGCAGCCAAGATCAGGCTAGCGGGGTCACGGAAAACATTCAGTACTTC.

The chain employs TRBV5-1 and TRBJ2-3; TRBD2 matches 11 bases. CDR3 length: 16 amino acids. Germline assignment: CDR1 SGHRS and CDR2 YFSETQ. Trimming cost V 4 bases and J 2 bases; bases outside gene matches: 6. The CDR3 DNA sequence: TGCGCCAGCAGCCCAGGGACTAGCGGCCCCACAGATACGCAGTATTTT. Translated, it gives CASSPGTSGPTDTQYF.